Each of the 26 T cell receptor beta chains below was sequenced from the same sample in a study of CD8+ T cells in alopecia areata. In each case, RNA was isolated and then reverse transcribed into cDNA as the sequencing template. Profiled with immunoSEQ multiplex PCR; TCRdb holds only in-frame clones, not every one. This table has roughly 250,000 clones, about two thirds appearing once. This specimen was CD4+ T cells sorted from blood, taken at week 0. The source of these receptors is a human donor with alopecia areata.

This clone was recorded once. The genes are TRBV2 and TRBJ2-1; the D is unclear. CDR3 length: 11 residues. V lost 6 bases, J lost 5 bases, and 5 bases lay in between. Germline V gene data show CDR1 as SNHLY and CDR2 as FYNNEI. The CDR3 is CASRVDNEQFF. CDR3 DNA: TGTGCCAGCAGAGTTGACAATGAGCAGTTCTTC.

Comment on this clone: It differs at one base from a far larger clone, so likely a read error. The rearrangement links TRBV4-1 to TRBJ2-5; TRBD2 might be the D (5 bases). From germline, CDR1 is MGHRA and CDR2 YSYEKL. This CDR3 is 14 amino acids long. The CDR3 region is CASSQGPLEGTQYF. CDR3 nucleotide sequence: TGTGCCAGCAGCCAAGGCCCCCTCGAGGGGACCCAGTACTTC.

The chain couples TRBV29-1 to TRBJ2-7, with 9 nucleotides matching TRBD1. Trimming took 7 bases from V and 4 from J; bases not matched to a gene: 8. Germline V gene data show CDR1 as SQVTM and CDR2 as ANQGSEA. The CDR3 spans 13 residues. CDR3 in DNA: TGCAGCGCTACCGGGACAGGGATGTACGAGCAGTACTTC. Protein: CSATGTGMYEQYF.

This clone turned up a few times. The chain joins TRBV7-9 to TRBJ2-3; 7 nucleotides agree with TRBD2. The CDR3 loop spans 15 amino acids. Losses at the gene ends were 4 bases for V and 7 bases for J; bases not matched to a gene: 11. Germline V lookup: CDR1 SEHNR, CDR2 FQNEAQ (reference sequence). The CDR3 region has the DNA TGTGCCAGCAGCTCTCGAGGAGCGGGGACCCATACGCAGTATTTT. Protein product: CASSSRGAGTHTQYF.

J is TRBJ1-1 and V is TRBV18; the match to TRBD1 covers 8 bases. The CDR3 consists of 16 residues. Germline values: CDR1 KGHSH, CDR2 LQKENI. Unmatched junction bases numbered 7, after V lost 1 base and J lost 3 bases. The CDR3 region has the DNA TGTGCCAGCTCACCACGGGCGCAGGGGGCAGACACTGAAGCTTTCTTT. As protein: CASSPRAQGADTEAFF. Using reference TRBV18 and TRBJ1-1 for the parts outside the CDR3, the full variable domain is NAGVMQNPRHLVRRRGQEARLRCSPMKGHSHVYWYRQLPEEGLKFMVYLQKENIIDESGMPKERFSAEFPKEGPSILRIQQVVRGDSAAYFCASSPRAQGADTEAFFGQGTRLTVV.

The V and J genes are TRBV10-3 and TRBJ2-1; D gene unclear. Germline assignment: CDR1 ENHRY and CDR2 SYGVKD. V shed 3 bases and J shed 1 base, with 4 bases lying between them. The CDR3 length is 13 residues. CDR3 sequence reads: CAISDRSYNEQFF. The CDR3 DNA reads TGTGCCATCAGTGACAGGTCCTACAATGAGCAGTTCTTC.

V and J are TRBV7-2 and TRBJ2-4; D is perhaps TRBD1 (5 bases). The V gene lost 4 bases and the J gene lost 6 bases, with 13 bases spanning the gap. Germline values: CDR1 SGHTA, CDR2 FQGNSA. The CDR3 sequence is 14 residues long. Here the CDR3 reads CASSSQGRRNIQYF. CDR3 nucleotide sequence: TGTGCCAGCAGCTCCCAGGGTCGCAGAAACATTCAGTACTTC.

The chain's CDR3 is CASSVGGQQETQYF. The CDR3 DNA is TGCGCCAGCAGTGTTGGGGGACAGCAAGAGACCCAGTACTTC. The chain couples TRBV23-1 to TRBJ2-5, with 7 positions matching TRBD1. Being an ORF, TRBV23-1 has a function that is uncertain. Trimming at V came to 5 bases and at J to 2 bases, leaving 5 bases not matched to a gene. The CDR3 length is 14 residues.

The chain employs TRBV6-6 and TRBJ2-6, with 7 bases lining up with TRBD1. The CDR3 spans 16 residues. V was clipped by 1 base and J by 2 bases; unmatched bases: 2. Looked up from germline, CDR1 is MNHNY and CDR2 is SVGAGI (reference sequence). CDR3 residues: CASSYLTGPGANVLTF. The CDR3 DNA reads TGTGCCAGCAGTTACTTGACAGGGCCTGGGGCCAACGTCCTGACTTTC.

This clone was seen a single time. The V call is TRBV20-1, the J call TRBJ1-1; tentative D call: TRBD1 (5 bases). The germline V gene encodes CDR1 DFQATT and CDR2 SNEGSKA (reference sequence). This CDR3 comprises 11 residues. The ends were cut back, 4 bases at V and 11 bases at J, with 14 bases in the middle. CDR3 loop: CSAKRDLRAFF. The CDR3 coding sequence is TGCAGTGCTAAGAGGGACCTCAGGGCTTTCTTT.

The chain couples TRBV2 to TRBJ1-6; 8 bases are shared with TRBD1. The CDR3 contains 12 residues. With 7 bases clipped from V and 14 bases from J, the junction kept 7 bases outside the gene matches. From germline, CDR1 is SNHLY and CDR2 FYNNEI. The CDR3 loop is CASIDRGNTLHF. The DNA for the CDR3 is TGTGCCAGCATAGACAGGGGTAACACCCTCCACTTT.

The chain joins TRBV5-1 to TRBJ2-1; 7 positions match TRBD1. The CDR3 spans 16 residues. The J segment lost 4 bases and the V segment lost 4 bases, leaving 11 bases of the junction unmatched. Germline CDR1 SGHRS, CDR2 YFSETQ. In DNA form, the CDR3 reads TGCGCCAGCAGCCCGGGGACAGTCGGATTGTACAATGAGCAGTTCTTC. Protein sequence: CASSPGTVGLYNEQFF.

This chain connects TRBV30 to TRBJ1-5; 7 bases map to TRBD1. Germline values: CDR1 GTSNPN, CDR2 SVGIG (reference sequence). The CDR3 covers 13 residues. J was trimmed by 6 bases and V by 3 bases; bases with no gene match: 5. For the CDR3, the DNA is TGTGCCTGGAGCCCCAGGGGGAGTCAGCCCCAGCATTTT. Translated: CAWSPRGSQPQHF.

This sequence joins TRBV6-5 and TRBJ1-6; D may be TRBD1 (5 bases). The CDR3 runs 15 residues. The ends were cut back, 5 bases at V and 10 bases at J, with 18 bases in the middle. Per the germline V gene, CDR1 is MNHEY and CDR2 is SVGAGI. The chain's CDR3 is CASSQVRGVQSPLHF. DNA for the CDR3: TGTGCCAGCAGTCAAGTTCGGGGGGTCCAATCACCCCTCCACTTT.

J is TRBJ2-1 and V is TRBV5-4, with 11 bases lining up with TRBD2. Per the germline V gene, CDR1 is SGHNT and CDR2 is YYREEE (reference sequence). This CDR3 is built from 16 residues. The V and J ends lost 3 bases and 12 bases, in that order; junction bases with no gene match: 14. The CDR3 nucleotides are TGTGCCAGCAGCTCGACTAGCGGGGCGCCCTCGGGTGGGCAGTTCTTC. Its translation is CASSSTSGAPSGGQFF.

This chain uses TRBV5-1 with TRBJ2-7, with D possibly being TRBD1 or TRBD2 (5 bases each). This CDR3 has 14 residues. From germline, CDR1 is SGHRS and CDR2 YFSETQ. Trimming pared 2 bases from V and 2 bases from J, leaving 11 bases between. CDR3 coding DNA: TGCGCCAGCAGCTTACTGGGACGGACCTACGAGCAGTACTTC. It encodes CASSLLGRTYEQYF. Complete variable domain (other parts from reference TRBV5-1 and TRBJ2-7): KAGVTQTPRYLIKTRGQQVTLSCSPISGHRSVSWYQQTPGQGLQFLFEYFSETQRNKGNFPGRFSGRQFSNSRSEMNVSTLELGDSALYLCASSLLGRTYEQYFGPGTRLTVT.

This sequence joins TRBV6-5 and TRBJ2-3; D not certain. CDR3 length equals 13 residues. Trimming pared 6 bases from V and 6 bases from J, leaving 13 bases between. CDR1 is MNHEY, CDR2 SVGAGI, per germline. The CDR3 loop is CASSYRTVDTQYF. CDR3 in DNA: TGTGCCAGCAGCTACCGGACCGTGGATACGCAGTATTTT.

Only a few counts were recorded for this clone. The CDR3 nucleotides read TGCGCCAGCAGCCAAGAGTCCAGGCAGGGCTACGAGCAGTACTTC. Its translation: CASSQESRQGYEQYF. The rearrangement joins TRBV4-3 to TRBJ2-7, with D possibly being TRBD1 (5 bases). The CDR3 is 15 amino acids. V was pared by 0 bases and J by 3 bases, with 12 bases between. Germline loops: CDR1 LGHNA, CDR2 YSLEER.

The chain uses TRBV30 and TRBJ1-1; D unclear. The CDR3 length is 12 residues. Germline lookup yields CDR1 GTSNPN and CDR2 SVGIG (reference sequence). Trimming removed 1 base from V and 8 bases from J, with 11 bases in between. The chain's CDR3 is CAWSAPKSEAFF. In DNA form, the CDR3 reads TGTGCCTGGAGTGCACCCAAATCCGAAGCTTTCTTT.

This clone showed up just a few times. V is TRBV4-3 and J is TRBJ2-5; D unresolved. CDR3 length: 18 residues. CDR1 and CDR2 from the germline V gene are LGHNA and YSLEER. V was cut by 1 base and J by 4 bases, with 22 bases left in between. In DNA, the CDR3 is TGCGCCAGCAGCCAAGGGGCAATGTCCCCCCGGCGGACAGAGACCCAGTACTTC. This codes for CASSQGAMSPRRTETQYF.

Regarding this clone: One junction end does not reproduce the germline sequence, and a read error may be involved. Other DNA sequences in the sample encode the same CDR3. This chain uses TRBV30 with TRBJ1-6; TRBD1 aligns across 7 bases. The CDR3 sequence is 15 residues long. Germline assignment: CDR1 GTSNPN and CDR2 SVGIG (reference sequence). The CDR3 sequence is CAWNPGQLYNSPLHF. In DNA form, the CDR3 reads TGTGCCTGGAACCCGGGACAGCTTTATAATTCCCCCCTCCACTTT.

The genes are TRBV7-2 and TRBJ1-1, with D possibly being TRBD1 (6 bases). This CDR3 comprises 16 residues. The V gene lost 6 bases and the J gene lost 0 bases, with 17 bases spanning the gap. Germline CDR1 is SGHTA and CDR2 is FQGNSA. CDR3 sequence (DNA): TGTGCCAGCAGACAGGGCACTTATCACTTGAACACTGAAGCTTTCTTT. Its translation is CASRQGTYHLNTEAFF.

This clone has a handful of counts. The CDR3 reads CATSRPNQPQHF. DNA for the CDR3: TGTGCCACCAGCAGACCGAATCAGCCCCAGCATTTT. The chain employs TRBV15 and TRBJ1-5; D not resolved. Germline V gene data show CDR1 as LNHNV and CDR2 as YYDKDF (reference sequence). Trimming removed 2 bases from V and 4 bases from J, with 3 bases in between. The CDR3 length is 12 residues.

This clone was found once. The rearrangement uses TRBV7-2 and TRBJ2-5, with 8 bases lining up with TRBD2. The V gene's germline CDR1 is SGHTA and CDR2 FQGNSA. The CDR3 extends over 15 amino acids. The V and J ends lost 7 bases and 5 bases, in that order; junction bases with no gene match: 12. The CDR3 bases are TGTGCCAGCACCACTGGGAAGCGGGGGCGCGAGACCCAGTACTTC. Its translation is CASTTGKRGRETQYF.

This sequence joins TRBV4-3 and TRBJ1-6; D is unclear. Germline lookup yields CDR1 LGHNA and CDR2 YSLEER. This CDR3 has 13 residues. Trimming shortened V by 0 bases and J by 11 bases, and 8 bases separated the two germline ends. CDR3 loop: CASSQDIKTPLHF. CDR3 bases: TGCGCCAGCAGCCAAGATATCAAAACACCCCTCCACTTT.

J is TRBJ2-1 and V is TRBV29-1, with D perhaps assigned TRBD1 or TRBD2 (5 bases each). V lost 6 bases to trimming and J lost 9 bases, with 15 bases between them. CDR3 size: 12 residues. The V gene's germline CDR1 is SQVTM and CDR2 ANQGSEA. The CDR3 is CSVGSGPGEQFF. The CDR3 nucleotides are TGCAGCGTGGGCTCGGGGCCCGGTGAGCAGTTCTTC.